Following are 5 T cell receptor beta chains from one sample sequenced in a study of monozygotic twins with inflammatory bowel disease. TCRdb reworked the 5' RACE reads into one entry per CDR3 protein, no DNA. The sample table sets out some 170,000 distinct CDR3 sequences. The specimen was blood. The receptors shown here come from a human donor with ulcerative colitis or Crohn's disease, or a healthy co-twin of an affected twin (not recorded which).

This chain uses TRBV5-5 with TRBJ2-3; TCRdb's assignment of TRBD2 cannot be checked, as there is no DNA. The CDR3 sequence is 16 residues long. The germline gives CDR1 SGHKS, CDR2 YYEKEE (reference sequence). CDR3 loop: CASSLGLADPTDTQYF.

The V and J genes are TRBV4-2 and TRBJ2-5. In germline, CDR1 is LGHNA, CDR2 YNFKEQ. CDR3 size: 14 residues. CDR3 amino acids: CASSQVRNQETQYF.

The chain employs TRBV5-6 and TRBJ2-3. Per germline, CDR1 SGHDT and CDR2 YYEEEE. The CDR3 totals 16 residues. The CDR3 is CASSLGSGTSTDTQYF.

The rearrangement joins TRBV3-1 to TRBJ2-7; TCRdb gives TRBD2 as the D gene, but with no DNA this cannot be confirmed. Looked up from germline, CDR1 is LGHDT and CDR2 is YNNKEL (reference sequence). This CDR3 region has 13 residues. The CDR3 is CASSPGGPYEQYF.

The genes are TRBV20-1 and TRBJ2-2; the TRBD1 assignment by TCRdb is unverifiable without DNA. This CDR3 comprises 15 residues. The germline gives CDR1 DFQATT, CDR2 SNEGSKA (reference sequence). The CDR3 loop reads CSARGGQGEAGELFF.